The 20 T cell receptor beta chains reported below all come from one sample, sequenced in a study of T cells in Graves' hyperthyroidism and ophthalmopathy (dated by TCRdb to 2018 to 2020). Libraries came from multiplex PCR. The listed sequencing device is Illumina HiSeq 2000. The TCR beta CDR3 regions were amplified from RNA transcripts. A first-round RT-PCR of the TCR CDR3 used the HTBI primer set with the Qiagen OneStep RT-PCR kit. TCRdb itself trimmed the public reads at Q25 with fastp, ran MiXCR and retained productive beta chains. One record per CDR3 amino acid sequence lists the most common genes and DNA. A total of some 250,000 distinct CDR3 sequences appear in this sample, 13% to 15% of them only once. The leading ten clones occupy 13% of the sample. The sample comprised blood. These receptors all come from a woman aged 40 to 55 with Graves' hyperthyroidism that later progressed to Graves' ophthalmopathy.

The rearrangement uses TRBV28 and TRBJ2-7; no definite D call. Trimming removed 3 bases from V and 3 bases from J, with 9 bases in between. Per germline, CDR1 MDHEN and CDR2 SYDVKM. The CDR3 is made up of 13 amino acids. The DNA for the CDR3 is TGTGCCAGCAGTTTCATCGAGAGCTACGAGCAGTACTTC. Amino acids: CASSFIESYEQYF.

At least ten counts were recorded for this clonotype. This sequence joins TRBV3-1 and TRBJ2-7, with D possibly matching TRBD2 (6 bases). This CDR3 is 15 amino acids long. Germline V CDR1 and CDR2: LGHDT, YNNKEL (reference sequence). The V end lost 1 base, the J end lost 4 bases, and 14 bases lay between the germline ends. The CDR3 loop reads CASSQGLAGRYEQYF. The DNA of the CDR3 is TGTGCCAGCAGCCAAGGATTGGCGGGGCGGTACGAGCAGTACTTC.

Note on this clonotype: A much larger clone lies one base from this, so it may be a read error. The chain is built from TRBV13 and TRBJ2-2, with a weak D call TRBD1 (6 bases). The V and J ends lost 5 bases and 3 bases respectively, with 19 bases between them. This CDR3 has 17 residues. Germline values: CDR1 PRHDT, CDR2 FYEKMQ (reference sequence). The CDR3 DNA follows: TGTGCCAGCAGCCCGCGAAGCACAGGGACGGACACCGGGGAGCTGTTTTTT. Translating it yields CASSPRSTGTDTGELFF.

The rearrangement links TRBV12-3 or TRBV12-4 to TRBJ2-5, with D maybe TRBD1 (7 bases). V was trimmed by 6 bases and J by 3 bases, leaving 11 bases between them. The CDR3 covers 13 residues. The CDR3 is CASRVRGEETQYF. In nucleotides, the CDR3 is TGTGCCAGCAGGGTCAGGGGGGAAGAGACCCAGTACTTC.

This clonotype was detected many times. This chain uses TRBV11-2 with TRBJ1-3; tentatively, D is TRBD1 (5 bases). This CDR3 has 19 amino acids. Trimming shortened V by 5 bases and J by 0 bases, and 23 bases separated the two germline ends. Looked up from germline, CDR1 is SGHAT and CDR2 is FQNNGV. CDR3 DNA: TGTGCCAGCAGCCCCCTCAACAGGAGTGCAAGATACTCTGGAAACACCATATATTTT. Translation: CASSPLNRSARYSGNTIYF.

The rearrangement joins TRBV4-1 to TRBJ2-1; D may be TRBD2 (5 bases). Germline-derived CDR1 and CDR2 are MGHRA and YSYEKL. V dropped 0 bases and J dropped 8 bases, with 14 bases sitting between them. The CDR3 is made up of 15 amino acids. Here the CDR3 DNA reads TGCGCCAGCAGCCAAGAATTAGGGAGTCGGGATGAGCAGTTCTTC. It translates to CASSQELGSRDEQFF.

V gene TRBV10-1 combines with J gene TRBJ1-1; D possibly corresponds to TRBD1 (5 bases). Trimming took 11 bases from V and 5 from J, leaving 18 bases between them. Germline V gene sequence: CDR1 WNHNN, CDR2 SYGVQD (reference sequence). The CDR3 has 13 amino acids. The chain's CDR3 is CASSRGGKTEAFF. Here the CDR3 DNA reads TGCGCCTCCAGCCGTGGGGGAAAAACTGAAGCTTTCTTT.

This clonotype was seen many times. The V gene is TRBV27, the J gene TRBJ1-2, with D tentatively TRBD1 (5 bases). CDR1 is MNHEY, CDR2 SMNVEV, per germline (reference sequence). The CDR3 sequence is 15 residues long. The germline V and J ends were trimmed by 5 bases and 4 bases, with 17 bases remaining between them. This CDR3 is CASSPYRDGPYGYTF. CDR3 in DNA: TGTGCCAGCAGTCCGTATCGGGACGGACCCTATGGCTACACCTTC.

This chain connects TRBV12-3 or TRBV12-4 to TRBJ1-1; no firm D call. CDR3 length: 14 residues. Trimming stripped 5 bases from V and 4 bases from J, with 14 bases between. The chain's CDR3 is CASSPNSGLTEAFF. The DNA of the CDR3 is TGTGCCAGCAGTCCAAACAGCGGACTCACTGAAGCTTTCTTT.

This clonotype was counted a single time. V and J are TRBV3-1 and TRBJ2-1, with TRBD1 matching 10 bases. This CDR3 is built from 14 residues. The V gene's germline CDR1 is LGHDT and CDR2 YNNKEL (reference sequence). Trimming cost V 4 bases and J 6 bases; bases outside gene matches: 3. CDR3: CASSRDRGSNEQFF. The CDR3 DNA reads TGTGCCAGCAGCCGGGACAGGGGTAGCAATGAGCAGTTCTTC.

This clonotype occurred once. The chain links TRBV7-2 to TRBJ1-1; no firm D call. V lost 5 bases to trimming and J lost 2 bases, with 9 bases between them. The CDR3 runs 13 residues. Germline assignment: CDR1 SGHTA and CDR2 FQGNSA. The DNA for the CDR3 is TGTGCCAGCAGCCGTATTAGCAACACTGAAGCTTTCTTT. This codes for CASSRISNTEAFF.

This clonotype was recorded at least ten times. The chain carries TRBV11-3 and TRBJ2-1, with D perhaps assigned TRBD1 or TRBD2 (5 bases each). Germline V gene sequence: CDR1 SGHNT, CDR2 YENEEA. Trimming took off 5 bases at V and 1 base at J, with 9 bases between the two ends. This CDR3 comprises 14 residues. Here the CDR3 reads CASSPEGSYNEQFF. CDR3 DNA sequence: TGTGCCAGCAGCCCTGAGGGGTCCTACAATGAGCAGTTCTTC.

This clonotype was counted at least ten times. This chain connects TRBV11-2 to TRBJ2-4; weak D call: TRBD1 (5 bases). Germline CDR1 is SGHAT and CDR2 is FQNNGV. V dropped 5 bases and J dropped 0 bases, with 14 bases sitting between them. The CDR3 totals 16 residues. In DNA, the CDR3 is TGTGCCAGCAGCCCGAAGGGGATCTTAGCCAAAAACATTCAGTACTTC. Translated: CASSPKGILAKNIQYF. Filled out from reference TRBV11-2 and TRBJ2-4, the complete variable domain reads EAGVAQSPRYKIIEKRQSVAFWCNPISGHATLYWYQQILGQGPKLLIQFQNNGVVDDSQLPKDRFSAERLKGVDSTLKIQPAKLEDSAVYLCASSPKGILAKNIQYFGAGTRLSVL.

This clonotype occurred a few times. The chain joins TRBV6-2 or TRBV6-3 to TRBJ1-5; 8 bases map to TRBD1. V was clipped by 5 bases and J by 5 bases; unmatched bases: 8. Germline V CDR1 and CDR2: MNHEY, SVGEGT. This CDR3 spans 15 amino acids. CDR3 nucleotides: TGTGCCAGCAGTCAAGACAGGGGAGGGTATCAGCCCCAGCATTTT. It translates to CASSQDRGGYQPQHF.

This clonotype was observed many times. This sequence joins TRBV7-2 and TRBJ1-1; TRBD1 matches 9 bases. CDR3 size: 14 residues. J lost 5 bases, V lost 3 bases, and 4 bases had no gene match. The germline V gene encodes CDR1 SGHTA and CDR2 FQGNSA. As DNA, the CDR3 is TGTGCCAGCAGCTTTCAGGACAGGGGAACTGAAGCTTTCTTT. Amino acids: CASSFQDRGTEAFF.

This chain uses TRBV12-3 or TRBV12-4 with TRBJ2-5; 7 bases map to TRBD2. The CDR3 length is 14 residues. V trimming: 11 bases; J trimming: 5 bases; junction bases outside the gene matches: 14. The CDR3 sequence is CAGYTGLPVETQYF. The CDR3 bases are TGTGCCGGCTATACGGGACTACCAGTGGAGACCCAGTACTTC.

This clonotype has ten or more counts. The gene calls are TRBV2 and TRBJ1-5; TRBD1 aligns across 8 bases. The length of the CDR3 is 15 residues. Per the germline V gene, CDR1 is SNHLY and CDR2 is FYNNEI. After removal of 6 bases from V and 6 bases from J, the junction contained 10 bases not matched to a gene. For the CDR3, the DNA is TGTGCCAGCAGAGCAGACAGGGGAGTTATTCAGCCCCAGCATTTT. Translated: CASRADRGVIQPQHF.

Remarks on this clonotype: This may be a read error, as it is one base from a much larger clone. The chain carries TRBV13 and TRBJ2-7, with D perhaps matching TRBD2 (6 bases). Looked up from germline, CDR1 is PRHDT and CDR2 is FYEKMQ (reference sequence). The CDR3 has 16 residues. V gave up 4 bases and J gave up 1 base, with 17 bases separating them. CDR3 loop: CASSSKWRDISYEQYF. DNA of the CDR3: TGTGCCAGCAGCTCCAAGTGGAGGGATATATCCTACGAGCAGTACTTC.

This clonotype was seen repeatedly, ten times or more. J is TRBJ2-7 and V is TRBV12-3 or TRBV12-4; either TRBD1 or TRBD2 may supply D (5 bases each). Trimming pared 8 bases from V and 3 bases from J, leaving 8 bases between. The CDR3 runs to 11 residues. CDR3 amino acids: CASGDDYEQYF. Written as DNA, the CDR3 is TGTGCCAGCGGGGACGACTACGAGCAGTACTTC.

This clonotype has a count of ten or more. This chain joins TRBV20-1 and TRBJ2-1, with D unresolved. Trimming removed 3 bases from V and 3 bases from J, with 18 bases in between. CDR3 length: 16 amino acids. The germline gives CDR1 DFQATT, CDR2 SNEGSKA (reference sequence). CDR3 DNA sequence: TGCAGTGCTAGTAAAGGAAGCACTACCGTCTACAATGAGCAGTTCTTC. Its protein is CSASKGSTTVYNEQFF.